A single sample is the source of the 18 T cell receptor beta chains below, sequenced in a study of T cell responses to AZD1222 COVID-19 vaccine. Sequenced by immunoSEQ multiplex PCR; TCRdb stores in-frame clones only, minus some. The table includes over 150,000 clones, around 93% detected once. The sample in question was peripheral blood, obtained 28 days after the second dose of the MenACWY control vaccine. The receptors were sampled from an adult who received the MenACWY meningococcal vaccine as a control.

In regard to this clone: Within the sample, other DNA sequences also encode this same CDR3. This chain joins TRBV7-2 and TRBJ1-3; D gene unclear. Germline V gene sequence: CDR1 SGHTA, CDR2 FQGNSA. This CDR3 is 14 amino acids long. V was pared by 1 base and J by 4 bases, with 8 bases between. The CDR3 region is CASSLGPGGNTIYF. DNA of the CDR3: TGTGCCAGCAGCTTAGGACCGGGAGGAAACACCATATATTTT.

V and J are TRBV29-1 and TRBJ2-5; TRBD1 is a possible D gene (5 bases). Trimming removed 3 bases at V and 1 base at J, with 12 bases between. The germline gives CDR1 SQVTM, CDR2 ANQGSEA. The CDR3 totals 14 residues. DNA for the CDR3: TGCAGCGTTGAGGTCTTTGGGGCCCAAGAGACCCAGTACTTC. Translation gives CSVEVFGAQETQYF.

The CDR3 protein is CASSKKDRPNQPQHF. As DNA, the CDR3 is TGTGCCAGCAGCAAAAAGGACAGGCCCAATCAGCCCCAGCATTTT. The chain uses TRBV21-1 and TRBJ1-5; the table's D call, TRBD1, has no DNA check behind it. TRBV21-1 is assigned pseudogene status. This CDR3 contains 15 residues.

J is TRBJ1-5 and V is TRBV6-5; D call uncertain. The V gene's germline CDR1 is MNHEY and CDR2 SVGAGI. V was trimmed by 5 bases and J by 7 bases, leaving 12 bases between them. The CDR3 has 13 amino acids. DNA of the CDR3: TGTGCCAGCAGTCCGGGGATTTGGCAGCCCCAGCATTTT. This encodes CASSPGIWQPQHF.

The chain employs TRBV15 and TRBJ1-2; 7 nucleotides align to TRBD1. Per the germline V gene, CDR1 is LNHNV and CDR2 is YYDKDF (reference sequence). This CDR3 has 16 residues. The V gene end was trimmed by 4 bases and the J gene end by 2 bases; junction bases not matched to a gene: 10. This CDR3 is CATSTPAGQMNYGYTF. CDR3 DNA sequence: TGTGCCACCAGCACGCCCGCGGGACAGATGAACTATGGCTACACCTTC.

The CDR3 region has the DNA TGTGCCAGCAGCTTGATCACAGAGACTGAAGCTTTCTTT. Translating it yields CASSLITETEAFF. The rearrangement links TRBV5-5 to TRBJ1-1; D gene uncertain. The length of the CDR3 is 13 residues. Trimming left V 1 base short and J 5 bases short, with 9 bases between. Germline V gives CDR1 SGHKS, CDR2 YYEKEE (reference sequence).

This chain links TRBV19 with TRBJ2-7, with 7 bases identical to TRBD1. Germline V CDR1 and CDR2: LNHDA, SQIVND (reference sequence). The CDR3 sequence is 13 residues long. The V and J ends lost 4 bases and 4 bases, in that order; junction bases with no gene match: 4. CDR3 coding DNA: TGTGCCAGTAGTACGAGGGGGCAATACGAGCAGTACTTC. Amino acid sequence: CASSTRGQYEQYF.

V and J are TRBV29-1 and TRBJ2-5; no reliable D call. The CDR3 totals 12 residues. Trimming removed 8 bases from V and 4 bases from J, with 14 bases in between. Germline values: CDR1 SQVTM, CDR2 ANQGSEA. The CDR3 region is CSIRAPGETQYF. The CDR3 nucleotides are TGCAGCATTAGGGCCCCAGGAGAGACCCAGTACTTC.

CDR3 amino acids: CASSDGRFSTNEKLFF. CDR3 DNA: TGTGCCAGCAGCGATGGACGGTTTTCAACTAATGAAAAACTGTTTTTT. The genes are TRBV11-2 and TRBJ1-4; D is uncertain. The CDR3 runs to 16 residues. The germline gives CDR1 SGHAT, CDR2 FQNNGV. V was clipped by 5 bases and J by 0 bases, with 13 bases between them. Combining the CDR3 with reference TRBV11-2 and TRBJ1-4 gives the whole variable domain EAGVAQSPRYKIIEKRQSVAFWCNPISGHATLYWYQQILGQGPKLLIQFQNNGVVDDSQLPKDRFSAERLKGVDSTLKIQPAKLEDSAVYLCASSDGRFSTNEKLFFGSGTQLSVL.

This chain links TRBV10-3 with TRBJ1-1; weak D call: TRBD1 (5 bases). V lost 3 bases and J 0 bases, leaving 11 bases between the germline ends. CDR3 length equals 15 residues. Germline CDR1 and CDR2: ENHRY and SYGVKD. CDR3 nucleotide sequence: TGTGCCATCAGTGAAGGGGCCCGCATGAACACTGAAGCTTTCTTT. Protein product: CAISEGARMNTEAFF.

CDR3 sequence (DNA): TGTGCCAGCAGCCGGATGGCAGATACGCAGTATTTT. It is translated as CASSRMADTQYF. The V call is TRBV7-8, the J call TRBJ2-3; D is unclear. CDR3 length equals 12 residues. V gave up 5 bases and J gave up 4 bases, with 7 bases separating them. The germline CDR1 and CDR2 sequences are SGHVS and FQNEAQ.

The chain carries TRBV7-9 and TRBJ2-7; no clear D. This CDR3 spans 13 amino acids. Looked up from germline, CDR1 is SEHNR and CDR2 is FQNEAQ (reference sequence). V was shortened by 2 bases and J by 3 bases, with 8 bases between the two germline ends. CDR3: CASSLSGHYEQYF. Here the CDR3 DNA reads TGTGCCAGCAGCTTATCGGGTCACTACGAGCAGTACTTC.

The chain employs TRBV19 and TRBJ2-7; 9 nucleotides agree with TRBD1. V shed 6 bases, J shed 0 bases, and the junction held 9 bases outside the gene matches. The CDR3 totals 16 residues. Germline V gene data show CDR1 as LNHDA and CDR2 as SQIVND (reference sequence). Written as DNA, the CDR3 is TGTGCCAGTAGCGCGCAGGGACAGGGTCACTCCTACGAGCAGTACTTC. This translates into CASSAQGQGHSYEQYF. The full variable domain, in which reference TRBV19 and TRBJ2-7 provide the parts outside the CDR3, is DGGITQSPKYLFRKEGQNVTLSCEQNLNHDAMYWYRQDPGQGLRLIYYSQIVNDFQKGDIAEGYSVSREKKESFPLTVTSAQKNPTAFYLCASSAQGQGHSYEQYFGPGTRLTVT.

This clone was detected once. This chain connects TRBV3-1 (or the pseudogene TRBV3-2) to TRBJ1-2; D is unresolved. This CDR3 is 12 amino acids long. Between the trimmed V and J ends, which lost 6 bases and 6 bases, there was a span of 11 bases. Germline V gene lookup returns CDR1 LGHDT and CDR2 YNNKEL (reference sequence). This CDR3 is CASRQPGHGYTF. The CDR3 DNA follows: TGTGCCAGCAGACAGCCAGGACATGGCTACACCTTC.

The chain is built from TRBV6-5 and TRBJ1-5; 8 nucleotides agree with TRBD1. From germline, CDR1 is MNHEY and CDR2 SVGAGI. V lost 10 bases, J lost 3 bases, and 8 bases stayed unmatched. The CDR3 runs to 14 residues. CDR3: CATQDRDYNQPQHF. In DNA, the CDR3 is TGTGCCACCCAGGACAGGGATTACAATCAGCCCCAGCATTTT.

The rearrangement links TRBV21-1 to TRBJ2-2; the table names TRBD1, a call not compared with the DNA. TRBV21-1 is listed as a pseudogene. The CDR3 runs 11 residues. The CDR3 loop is CASRGPGELFF. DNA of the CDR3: TGTGCCAGCAGGGGGCCCGGGGAGCTGTTTTTT.

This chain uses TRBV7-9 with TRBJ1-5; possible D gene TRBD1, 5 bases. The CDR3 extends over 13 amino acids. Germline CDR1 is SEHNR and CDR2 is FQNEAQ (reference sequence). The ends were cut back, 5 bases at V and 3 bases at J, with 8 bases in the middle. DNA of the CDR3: TGTGCCAGCAGCACCGGGACCAATCAGCCCCAGCATTTT. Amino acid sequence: CASSTGTNQPQHF.

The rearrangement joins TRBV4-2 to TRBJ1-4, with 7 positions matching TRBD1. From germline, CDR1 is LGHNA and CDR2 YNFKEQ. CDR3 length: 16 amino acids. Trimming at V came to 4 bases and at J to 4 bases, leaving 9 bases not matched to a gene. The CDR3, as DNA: TGTGCCAGCAGCCCACAGGGGAGGGTCGGTAATGAAAAACTGTTTTTT. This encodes CASSPQGRVGNEKLFF.